These T cell receptor beta chains were read from a single sample in a study of blood T cells in healthy people across ages. TCRdb independently ran MiXCR on the 5' RACE reads; one entry per CDR3 protein. The sample consists of about 380,000 distinct CDR3 sequences, roughly half of them appearing once. Sequenced sample: blood. The receptors here all came from a man in his 60s in good health. The CDR3 runs from the conserved cysteine through the conserved F or W. The D gene is left open where the match is weak. The size field is filled for only some rows; it gives once, few, many or a size class.

d_gene	abundance	v_gene	j_gene	CDR3nt	CDR3aa
.	few	TRBV14	TRBJ2-3	TGTGCCAGCAGCCAGAACCCAGCGGTAGATACGCAGTATTTT	CASSQNPAVDTQYF
.	many	TRBV28	TRBJ2-1	TGTGCCAGCAGCCCCGTCACCAGGGTAAATGAGCAGTTCTTC	CASSPVTRVNEQFF
TRBD1	.	TRBV30	TRBJ1-6	TGTGCCTGGAGTGAATTCGGACAGGCCCACTTT	CAWSEFGQAHF
.	once	TRBV14	TRBJ2-5	TGTGCCAGCAGTACCAGGGTGATCCAAGAGACCCAGTACTTC	CASSTRVIQETQYF
TRBD1	.	TRBV20-1	TRBJ2-7	TGCAGTGCTAGAGAGGGACAGAAGATTCCTTACGAGCAGTACTTC	CSAREGQKIPYEQYF
.	few	TRBV7-2	TRBJ1-1	TGTGCCAGCAGCTTAGGGGCTCTGAACACTGAAGCTTTCTTT	CASSLGALNTEAFF
TRBD2	.	TRBV5-1	TRBJ2-3	TGCGCCAGCAGCCGAGACCCGCGGGGGAGCACAGATACGCAGTATTTT	CASSRDPRGSTDTQYF
.	.	TRBV29-1	TRBJ2-1	TGCAGCGTTGGGACCGAGCTATACAATGAGCAGTTCTTC	CSVGTELYNEQFF
TRBD1	few	TRBV6-2/TRBV6-3	TRBJ2-1	TGTGCCAGCAGTTCCGGACAGGGCGAATACAATGAGCAGTTCTTC	CASSSGQGEYNEQFF
TRBD2	.	TRBV5-1	TRBJ2-7	TGCGCCAGCAGAGTAAGCGGGGGCCGATACGAGCAGTACTTC	CASRVSGGRYEQYF
.	.	TRBV9	TRBJ2-3	TGTGCCAGCAGCTCCCCGGGGGTAGCCACAGATACGCAGTATTTT	CASSSPGVATDTQYF
TRBD2	.	TRBV29-1	TRBJ2-5	TGCAGCGCAAGACTAGCGGGAGTCGGGGAGACCCAGTACTTC	CSARLAGVGETQYF
TRBD1	many	TRBV12-3/TRBV12-4	TRBJ1-4	TGTGCCAGCACCCCCCCAGGGGGTGAAAAACTGTTTTTT	CASTPPGGEKLFF
.	.	TRBV6-6	TRBJ1-1	TGTGCCAGCTATCGGGGAGGGACGGCGGCTGAAGCTTTCTTT	CASYRGGTAAEAFF
TRBD2	.	TRBV20-1	TRBJ2-1	TGCAGTGCTCAGGCGCTAGCGGGCAACAATGAGCAGTTCTTC	CSAQALAGNNEQFF
TRBD2	.	TRBV5-1	TRBJ2-1	TGCGCCAGCAGCTTTGCTTTGGTAGCGGGAGGAGATGAGCAGTTCTTC	CASSFALVAGGDEQFF
TRBD2	.	TRBV10-3	TRBJ2-4	TGTGCCATATCCCGGGGGAGGGAGAAAAACATTCAGTACTTC	CAISRGREKNIQYF
TRBD2	.	TRBV19	TRBJ2-2	TGTGCCAGTAGAGCGGGGGTGAACACCGGGGAGCTGTTTTTT	CASRAGVNTGELFF
.	few	TRBV20-1	TRBJ2-1	TGCAGTGCTAGACTACCACCTACGGAGACCCAGTTCTTC	CSARLPPTETQFF
TRBD2	.	TRBV6-5	TRBJ2-5	TGTGCCAGCAGGGCAAGCGGGAGAGGCCAAGAGACCCAGTACTTC	CASRASGRGQETQYF
.	.	TRBV29-1	TRBJ2-3	TGCAGCGCCGCCGTGTCCAGGGATACGCAGTATTTT	CSAAVSRDTQYF
.	few	TRBV10-3	TRBJ1-5	TGTGCCATCAGTGGGAGTAGCAATCAGCCCCAGCATTTT	CAISGSSNQPQHF
.	.	TRBV4-3	TRBJ2-1	TGCGCCAGCAGCCAAGATTATAGTGCCGGGAGCTCCTACAATGAGCAGTTCTTC	CASSQDYSAGSSYNEQFF
TRBD2	few	TRBV20-1	TRBJ2-1	TGCAGTGCTAGACCAGCCGGGACTAGAATTCACAATGAGCAGTTCTTC	CSARPAGTRIHNEQFF
.	.	TRBV7-9	TRBJ2-5	TGTGCCAGCAGCTTATCCCTCGGAACTTTGCCATCCGAGACCCAGTACTTC	CASSLSLGTLPSETQYF
TRBD2	few	TRBV29-1	TRBJ2-1	TGCAGCGTTGAAGAGGCGGGGGGGGTGTGGGAGCAGTTCTTC	CSVEEAGGVWEQFF
.	.	TRBV29-1	TRBJ1-2	TGCAGCGTACAAAGCTATCACTATGGCTACACCTTC	CSVQSYHYGYTF
.	.	TRBV20-1	TRBJ2-1	TGCAGTGCTAGAGGTAGAGGGGTTACCTACAATGAGCAGTTCTTC	CSARGRGVTYNEQFF
.	.	TRBV30	TRBJ2-3	TGTGCCTGGAGTGTACCACGGGGCGGGGATACGCAGTATTTT	CAWSVPRGGDTQYF
.	.	TRBV2	TRBJ1-2	TGTGCCAGCAGTGAGGCAGTAGGGTCCCACTATGGCTACACCTTC	CASSEAVGSHYGYTF
TRBD1	.	TRBV6-1	TRBJ2-6	TGTGCCAGCAGAGAAGGGACAGGGGAGATTTCTGGGGCCAACGTCCTGACTTTC	CASREGTGEISGANVLTF
.	few	TRBV4-3	TRBJ1-1	TGCGCCAGCAGCCAAGATCGGCACCAGACATTAATGAACACTGAAGCTTTCTTT	CASSQDRHQTLMNTEAFF
TRBD2	.	TRBV6-2/TRBV6-3	TRBJ2-7	TGTGCCAGCAGTGATCCCGGGACTAGATCCTCCTACGAGCAGTACTTC	CASSDPGTRSSYEQYF
.	many	TRBV27	TRBJ2-7	TGTGCCAGCAGTCCCAACCGGGATAGTCCCCCCTACGAGCAGTACTTC	CASSPNRDSPPYEQYF
TRBD1	.	TRBV5-1	TRBJ1-2	TGCGCCAGCAGCTTGGCATCTCGGACAGGGGGCGATGGCTACACCTTC	CASSLASRTGGDGYTF
.	few	TRBV29-1	TRBJ2-6	TGCAGCGTGAAGGGGGAAGCTGGGGCCAACGTCCTGACTTTC	CSVKGEAGANVLTF
.	.	TRBV28	TRBJ2-7	TGTGCCAGCAGTCCGTCGAAGGTCGAGCAGTACTTC	CASSPSKVEQYF
TRBD1	.	TRBV5-4	TRBJ1-6	TGTGCCAGCAGCTTCGGGACAGCCACTAATTCACCCCTCCACTTT	CASSFGTATNSPLHF
.	.	TRBV6-1	TRBJ1-5	TGTGCCAGCAGTGAACGACAGGAGAGCAATCAGCCCCAGCATTTT	CASSERQESNQPQHF
TRBD2	.	TRBV5-1	TRBJ2-1	TGCGCCAGCAGCGAAAATGCCGGGACTACACACAATGAGCAGTTCTTC	CASSENAGTTHNEQFF